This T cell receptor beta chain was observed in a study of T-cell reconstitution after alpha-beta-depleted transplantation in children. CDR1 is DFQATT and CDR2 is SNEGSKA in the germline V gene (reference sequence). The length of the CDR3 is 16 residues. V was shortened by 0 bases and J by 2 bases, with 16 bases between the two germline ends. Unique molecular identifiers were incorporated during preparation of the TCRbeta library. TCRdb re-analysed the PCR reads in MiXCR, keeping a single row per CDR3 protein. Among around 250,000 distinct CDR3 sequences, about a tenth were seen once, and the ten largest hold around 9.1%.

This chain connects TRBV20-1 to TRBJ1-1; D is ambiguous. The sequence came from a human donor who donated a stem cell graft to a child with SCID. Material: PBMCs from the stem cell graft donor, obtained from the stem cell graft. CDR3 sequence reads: CSARDFPTGYNTEAFF. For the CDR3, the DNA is TGCAGTGCTAGAGATTTCCCGACGGGTTATAACACTGAAGCTTTCTTT.